Following are 25 T cell receptor beta chains from one sample sequenced in a study of blood T cell repertoires in COVID-19. Sequencing was performed with immunoSEQ multiplex PCR; in TCRdb, only in-frame clones are kept and a portion is missing. Of 250,000 or so clones listed, 84% were seen once; the top ten hold roughly 3.1%. The specimen was PBMCs or T cells enriched from blood (not recorded which). These receptors originate from a man aged 45-60 years who had recovered from COVID-19.

The V call is TRBV29-1, the J call TRBJ1-2; perhaps TRBD1 as D (6 bases). Trimming removed 7 bases from V and 2 bases from J, with 11 bases in between. This CDR3 contains 12 residues. Germline V lookup: CDR1 SQVTM, CDR2 ANQGSEA. The CDR3 DNA reads as TGCAGCGGTGACACAGGGAACTATGGCTACACCTTC. Its translation: CSGDTGNYGYTF.

The gene calls are TRBV27 and TRBJ2-2; D gene ambiguous. The germline V gene encodes CDR1 MNHEY and CDR2 SMNVEV (reference sequence). V was pared by 6 bases and J by 6 bases, with 11 bases between. The CDR3 covers 13 residues. As DNA, the CDR3 is TGTGCCAGCAGAACCGGGTCGGCCGGGGAGCTGTTTTTT. Amino acid sequence: CASRTGSAGELFF.

V usage is TRBV10-3 and J usage is TRBJ2-1; TRBD1 aligns across 9 bases. The CDR3 covers 16 residues. The V gene end was trimmed by 3 bases and the J gene end by 7 bases; junction bases not matched to a gene: 10. The germline CDR1 and CDR2 sequences are ENHRY and SYGVKD. This CDR3 reads CAISDWGTGSPNEQFF. CDR3 DNA sequence: TGTGCCATCAGTGACTGGGGGACAGGGTCTCCTAATGAGCAGTTCTTC.

V and J are TRBV7-3 and TRBJ2-3, with a tentative D call TRBD1 (6 bases). CDR1 SGHTA and CDR2 FQGTGA come from the germline V gene. V was cut by 3 bases and J by 3 bases, with 10 bases left in between. The CDR3 consists of 14 residues. The chain's CDR3 is CASSFDRTTDTQYF. The DNA of the CDR3 is TGTGCCAGCAGCTTTGACAGGACGACAGATACGCAGTATTTT.

The chain links TRBV9 to TRBJ2-7; the match to TRBD2 covers 7 bases. Germline CDR1 and CDR2: SGDLS and YYNGEE. The J segment lost 2 bases and the V segment lost 2 bases, leaving 7 bases of the junction unmatched. This CDR3 is 15 amino acids long. DNA of the CDR3: TGTGCCAGCAGCGTTTCGGGAGGACTAACCTACGAGCAGTACTTC. Amino acid sequence: CASSVSGGLTYEQYF.

The chain uses TRBV10-3 and TRBJ2-7, with 9 bases fitting TRBD1. Germline CDR1 is ENHRY and CDR2 is SYGVKD. V shed 4 bases, J shed 4 bases, and the junction held 5 bases outside the gene matches. The CDR3 is made up of 14 amino acids. CDR3 amino acids: CAISVGQGTYEQYF. The DNA for the CDR3 is TGTGCCATCAGTGTGGGACAGGGTACGTACGAGCAGTACTTC.

The rearrangement joins TRBV10-2 to TRBJ2-1; 8 positions match TRBD1. This CDR3 is built from 13 residues. V lost 4 bases to trimming and J lost 10 bases; unmatched junction nucleotides: 6. The V gene's germline CDR1 is WSHSY and CDR2 SAAADI. The CDR3 loop reads CASSVNRGLEQFF. CDR3 DNA: TGCGCCAGCAGTGTGAACAGGGGGTTAGAGCAGTTCTTC.

This chain links TRBV28 with TRBJ1-2; possibly TRBD1 for D (5 bases). The CDR3 runs to 15 residues. CDR1 and CDR2 from the germline V gene are MDHEN and SYDVKM. Trimming took off 5 bases at V and 8 bases at J, with 21 bases between the two ends. The CDR3 DNA follows: TGTGCCAGCAGTCGAACGGGACTGAACTTGGCCGGCTACACCTTC. This gives the protein CASSRTGLNLAGYTF.

The rearrangement uses TRBV19 and TRBJ1-1; D not certain. Germline V gene data show CDR1 as LNHDA and CDR2 as SQIVND (reference sequence). Trimming took 3 bases from V and 1 from J, leaving 12 bases between them. The CDR3 sequence is 15 residues long. In nucleotides, the CDR3 is TGTGCCAGTAGTATCAAGAGGGATCAGAACACTGAAGCTTTCTTT. Translated: CASSIKRDQNTEAFF.

The genes are TRBV6-5 and TRBJ2-7; D is unresolved. The CDR3 is 15 residues long. From germline, CDR1 is MNHEY and CDR2 SVGAGI. Trimming cost V 4 bases and J 3 bases, with 16 bases left between them. CDR3 DNA: TGTGCCAGCAGTTCTCCGAGGCATACCAACTACGAGCAGTACTTC. Translation: CASSSPRHTNYEQYF.

The chain is built from TRBV9 and TRBJ2-2; D remains unclear. V shed 0 bases and J shed 1 base, with 4 bases lying between them. The CDR3 covers 14 residues. From germline, CDR1 is SGDLS and CDR2 YYNGEE. CDR3 coding DNA: TGTGCCAGCAGCGTAGTCTGGAACACCGGGGAGCTGTTTTTT. It encodes CASSVVWNTGELFF.

The genes are TRBV28 and TRBJ1-2; D not resolved. The CDR3 spans 13 residues. The V gene lost 3 bases and the J gene lost 5 bases, with 10 bases spanning the gap. Germline assignment: CDR1 MDHEN and CDR2 SYDVKM. Here the CDR3 DNA reads TGTGCCAGCAGTTTGTCGCAGGTTTATGGCTACACCTTC. Translated, it gives CASSLSQVYGYTF.

The rearrangement uses TRBV3-1 (or the pseudogene TRBV3-2) and TRBJ2-5, with D possibly being TRBD2 (6 bases). The length of the CDR3 is 16 residues. The germline V and J ends were trimmed by 3 bases and 5 bases, with 19 bases remaining between them. Germline V CDR1 and CDR2: LGHDT, YNNKEL (reference sequence). The CDR3 DNA is TGTGCCAGCAGCCAGGTGGGGCGGGGAATCGCGGAGACCCAGTACTTC. This encodes CASSQVGRGIAETQYF.

This clone was seen only a few times. This sequence joins TRBV7-9 and TRBJ1-6; tentative D call: TRBD1 (6 bases). Trimming removed 0 bases from V and 4 bases from J, with 16 bases in between. CDR1 and CDR2 from the germline V gene are SEHNR and FQNEAQ (reference sequence). CDR3 length: 18 residues. The CDR3 DNA reads TGTGCCAGCAGCTTAGCTTCGACAGGAACTTTATATAATTCACCCCTCCACTTT. Protein: CASSLASTGTLYNSPLHF.

The chain is built from TRBV7-2 and TRBJ2-4; 8 bases align to TRBD1. The length of the CDR3 is 15 residues. The germline gives CDR1 SGHTA, CDR2 FQGNSA. The ends lost 1 base at V and 6 bases at J; junction bases unmatched: 5. This chain's CDR3 is CASSLDGQGINIQYF. CDR3 in DNA: TGTGCCAGCAGCTTAGACGGACAGGGTATAAACATTCAGTACTTC.

V usage is TRBV5-1 and J usage is TRBJ2-7, with TRBD1 as a possible D gene (7 bases). Germline loops: CDR1 SGHRS, CDR2 YFSETQ. Trimming took off 2 bases at V and 0 bases at J, with 12 bases between the two ends. The CDR3 covers 15 residues. CDR3 sequence (DNA): TGCGCCAGCAGCTTTCTCCAGGGGGGCTCCTACGAGCAGTACTTC. As protein: CASSFLQGGSYEQYF.

The V gene is TRBV11-3, the J gene TRBJ1-2; 9 positions agree with TRBD1. The V gene end was trimmed by 0 bases and the J gene end by 9 bases; junction bases not matched to a gene: 8. This CDR3 contains 15 residues. Germline CDR1 is SGHNT and CDR2 is YENEEA. CDR3 DNA: TGTGCCAGCAGCTTAGACGGACAGGGGACTCGGAGCTACACCTTC. This translates into CASSLDGQGTRSYTF.

This sequence joins TRBV5-1 and TRBJ2-5; 12 positions match TRBD2. The V gene end was trimmed by 2 bases and the J gene end by 0 bases; junction bases not matched to a gene: 2. The CDR3 has 16 amino acids. The germline V gene encodes CDR1 SGHRS and CDR2 YFSETQ. The CDR3 coding sequence is TGCGCCAGCAGCTTAACTAGCGGGAGGCACCAAGAGACCCAGTACTTC. This encodes CASSLTSGRHQETQYF.

CDR3 protein: CASSVGGEGYEQYF. In nucleotides, the CDR3 is TGTGCCAGCAGCGTAGGCGGGGAGGGCTACGAGCAGTACTTC. The rearrangement joins TRBV9 to TRBJ2-7, with 7 bases fitting TRBD2. V shed 0 bases, J shed 3 bases, and the junction held 3 bases outside the gene matches. The CDR3 is made up of 14 amino acids. Germline V CDR1 and CDR2: SGDLS, YYNGEE.

This sequence joins TRBV7-5 and TRBJ2-5; the table gives TRBD2 as D, unverified against the DNA. TRBV7-5 is a pseudogene locus. This CDR3 contains 17 residues. The DNA for the CDR3 is TGTGCCAGAAGCCCGGCTAGCGGGAGGACAGTCCAAGAGACCCAGTACTTC. Protein product: CARSPASGRTVQETQYF.

A note on this clone: At one of its ends the junction is not consistent with the germline gene, which may arise from a read error. The chain uses TRBV7-3 and TRBJ2-7; 10 bases align to TRBD1. The CDR3 sequence is 13 residues long. From germline, CDR1 is SGHTA and CDR2 FQGTGA. The CDR3 DNA sequence: TGTGCCAGCAGCCTAACCGGGACAGGGGCACAGTACTTC. Translation gives CASSLTGTGAQYF.

J is TRBJ2-1 and V is TRBV18; possible D gene TRBD2, 6 bases. This CDR3 is built from 17 residues. The germline V gene encodes CDR1 KGHSH and CDR2 LQKENI. Trimming removed 3 bases from V and 0 bases from J, with 15 bases in between. The CDR3 nucleotides are TGTGCCAGCTCACCGATTAGCGGAGCGAGCTCCTACAATGAGCAGTTCTTC. Translating gives CASSPISGASSYNEQFF.

The chain is built from TRBV5-4 and TRBJ2-7; 10 bases fit TRBD2. Trimming took 3 bases from V and 3 from J; bases not matched to a gene: 3. The length of the CDR3 is 14 residues. CDR1 is SGHNT and CDR2 is YYREEE in the germline V gene (reference sequence). The CDR3 DNA follows: TGTGCCAGCAGCTCCGGGACTAGCGACTACGAGCAGTACTTC. Protein sequence: CASSSGTSDYEQYF. Together with reference TRBV5-4 and TRBJ2-7, the CDR3 gives the full variable domain: ETGVTQSPTHLIKTRGQQVTLRCSSQSGHNTVSWYQQALGQGPQFIFQYYREEENGRGNFPPRFSGLQFPNYSSELNVNALELDDSALYLCASSSGTSDYEQYFGPGTRLTVT.

The chain joins TRBV3-1 (or the pseudogene TRBV3-2) to TRBJ1-2; D gene unclear. Trimming took off 0 bases at V and 5 bases at J, with 13 bases between the two ends. The CDR3 is made up of 15 amino acids. The germline V gene has CDR1 LGHDT and CDR2 YNNKEL (reference sequence). This CDR3 is CASSQDSMENYGYTF. For the CDR3, the DNA is TGTGCCAGCAGCCAAGATTCCATGGAGAATTATGGCTACACCTTC.

This sequence joins TRBV19 and TRBJ1-5; 9 bases match TRBD1. The V gene end was trimmed by 8 bases and the J gene end by 3 bases; junction bases not matched to a gene: 8. Germline values: CDR1 LNHDA, CDR2 SQIVND (reference sequence). The CDR3 is 15 residues long. The CDR3 protein is CASRTGAVSNQPQHF. DNA for the CDR3: TGTGCCAGTCGGACAGGGGCCGTTTCCAATCAGCCCCAGCATTTT.